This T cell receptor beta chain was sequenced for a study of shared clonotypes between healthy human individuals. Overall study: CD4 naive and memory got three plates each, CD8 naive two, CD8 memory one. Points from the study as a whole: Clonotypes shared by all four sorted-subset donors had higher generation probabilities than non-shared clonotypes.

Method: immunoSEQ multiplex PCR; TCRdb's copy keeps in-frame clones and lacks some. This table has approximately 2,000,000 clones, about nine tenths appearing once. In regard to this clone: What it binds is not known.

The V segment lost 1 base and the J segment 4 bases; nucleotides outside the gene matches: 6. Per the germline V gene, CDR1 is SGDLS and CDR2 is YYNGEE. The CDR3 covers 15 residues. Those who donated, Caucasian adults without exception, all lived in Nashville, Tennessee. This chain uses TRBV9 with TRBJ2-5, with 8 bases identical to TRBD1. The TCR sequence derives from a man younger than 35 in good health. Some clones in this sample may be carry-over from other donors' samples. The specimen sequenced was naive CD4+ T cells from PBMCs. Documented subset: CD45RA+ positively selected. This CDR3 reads CASSVQGAVGETQYF. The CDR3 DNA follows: TGTGCCAGCAGCGTACAGGGGGCGGTGGGAGAGACCCAGTACTTC.